This TCR beta chain was profiled in a study of glioma-infiltrating T cells. Overall study findings and caveats: Gliomas, especially low-grade, showed above-expected tissue-blood divergence; non-neoplastic patients showed below.

Comments on this clonotype: What it binds is not known.

Germline V gives CDR1 KGHDR, CDR2 SFDVKD. V dropped 2 bases and J dropped 5; count of bases not matched to a gene: 5. This CDR3 spans 16 amino acids. TCR alpha and beta CDR3 regions were amplified from RNA using iRepertoire nested multiplex PCR. TCRdb re-analysed the multiplex PCR reads in MiXCR, keeping a single row per CDR3 protein. Of approximately 110,000 distinct CDR3 sequences listed, 20% to 25% are singletons. Sequenced material: glioma tissue, nonneoplastic brain tissue, or PBMCs (not recorded which). The receptor was derived from a human donor with low-grade glioma or glioblastoma, undergoing nonglioma brain surgery, or in good health (not recorded which). This chain uses TRBV24-1 with TRBJ2-1; 10 bases fit TRBD2. Written as DNA, the CDR3 is TGTGCCACCAGTGATTCGGGACTAGCGACTAACAATGAGCAGTTCTTC. Amino acid sequence: CATSDSGLATNNEQFF.